This is a list of T cell receptor beta chains from one sample in a study of cytomegalovirus exposure and HLA in healthy donors. TCRdb's table, derived via immunoSEQ multiplex PCR, lists solely in-frame clones and lacks some. The table records 140,000 to 150,000 clones, just under 70% of them present only once. What was sequenced was PBMCs. The receptors were gathered from a man between 60 and 75 years old in good health and CMV-seronegative. Both conserved end residues are part of each CDR3. The D gene is left open where the match is weak. Size values are once, few and many counts, or a class for expanded clones, and some rows have none.

TRBD1,TRBJ1-2,TRBV19,few,CASSIRTGVNGYTF
TRBD1,TRBJ1-5,TRBV28,few,CASSTSGTDLNQPQHF
TRBD1,TRBJ1-3,TRBV25-1,NA,CASSAKTGALERNTIYF
TRBD1,TRBJ1-1,TRBV5-4,NA,CASSLDRGDTEAFF
NA,TRBJ1-5,TRBV28,few,CASSSFLGLRNQPQHF
NA,TRBJ1-5,TRBV14,few,CASSQDYRSPQHF
TRBD1,TRBJ2-3,TRBV7-8,NA,CASSPQGAPRGTDTQYF
TRBD1,TRBJ2-7,TRBV9,NA,CASSVGTGASYEQYF
TRBD1,TRBJ2-2,TRBV7-2,NA,CASSLTGANTGELFF
TRBD1,TRBJ1-4,TRBV7-9,few,CASSRGQGFEKLFF
NA,TRBJ1-1,TRBV20-1,once,CSADRDTEAFF
TRBD1,TRBJ2-7,TRBV29-1,NA,CSVQLPTGGSEQYF
NA,TRBJ1-1,TRBV18,NA,CASSPPGNTEAFF
NA,TRBJ2-5,TRBV7-2,few,CASSFDRGVGETQYF
TRBD2,TRBJ2-7,TRBV28,NA,CASSGTTRRVAGVGVYEQYF
NA,TRBJ1-1,TRBV5-1,NA,CASSVGSAIDLWEAFF